Shown below are 18 T cell receptor beta chains from a single sample sequenced in a study of blood T cell repertoires in COVID-19. The protocol was immunoSEQ multiplex PCR, while the TCRdb copy is restricted to in-frame clones and leaves out a portion. This table holds 200,000 to 250,000 clones, approximately 84% found once. Sequencing was performed on peripheral blood. The receptors shown here come from a young woman who had recovered from COVID-19.

J is TRBJ2-7 and V is TRBV7-3; tentatively, D is TRBD1 (6 bases). Germline V gene lookup returns CDR1 SGHTA and CDR2 FQGTGA. V was clipped by 0 bases and J by 5 bases, with 20 bases between them. The CDR3 runs to 17 residues. For the CDR3, the DNA is TGTGCCAGCAGCTTAACGTTTCCCCAGGGGAAAGATAACGAGCAGTACTTC. It is translated as CASSLTFPQGKDNEQYF.

The V gene is TRBV6-4, the J gene TRBJ1-2, with TRBD1 matching 7 bases. J lost 1 base, V lost 2 bases, and 1 base had no gene match. There are 14 residues in the CDR3. Germline V gives CDR1 MRHNA, CDR2 SNTAGT. CDR3 loop: CASSDRGRNYGYTF. The CDR3 DNA reads as TGTGCCAGCAGTGACAGGGGGCGTAACTATGGCTACACCTTC.

This sequence joins TRBV11-2 and TRBJ2-7, with D possibly TRBD1 on 6 matching bases. Trimming removed 3 bases from V and 4 bases from J, with 16 bases in between. The CDR3 spans 15 residues. In germline, CDR1 is SGHAT, CDR2 FQNNGV. The CDR3 sequence is CASSFLQGRGYEQYF. The CDR3 DNA sequence: TGTGCCAGCAGCTTCTTACAGGGAAGAGGTTACGAGCAGTACTTC.

The rearrangement joins TRBV29-1 to TRBJ1-2, with TRBD1 matching 9 bases. The length of the CDR3 is 16 residues. The germline gives CDR1 SQVTM, CDR2 ANQGSEA. The J segment lost 1 base and the V segment lost 4 bases, leaving 10 bases of the junction unmatched. The CDR3 reads CSVASWTGEFNYGYTF. CDR3 DNA sequence: TGCAGCGTTGCCTCCTGGACAGGGGAATTTAACTATGGCTACACCTTC.

The chain links TRBV5-1 to TRBJ1-2; 7 bases map to TRBD1. This CDR3 comprises 15 residues. Trimming cost V 1 base and J 5 bases; bases outside gene matches: 8. CDR1 and CDR2 (germline): SGHRS, YFSETQ. CDR3 region: CASSLTPAGGYGYTF. The CDR3 nucleotides are TGCGCCAGCAGCTTGACTCCGGCAGGGGGTTATGGCTACACCTTC.

DNA of the CDR3: TGTGCCAGCTCCGGACAATATGGGGCCTACGAGCAGTACTTC. It codes for CASSGQYGAYEQYF. The chain recombines TRBV18 with TRBJ2-7, with D possibly being TRBD1 (5 bases). The CDR3 length is 14 residues. The V gene's germline CDR1 is KGHSH and CDR2 LQKENI. V gave up 6 bases and J gave up 2 bases, with 14 bases separating them.

V is TRBV30 and J is TRBJ1-2; 9 bases map to TRBD1. V shed 5 bases and J 5 bases; nucleotides not matched to a gene: 3. CDR3 length: 12 residues. CDR1 and CDR2 from the germline V gene are GTSNPN and SVGIG (reference sequence). CDR3 in amino acids: CAWGTGTYGYTF. In DNA, the CDR3 is TGTGCCTGGGGGACAGGGACGTATGGCTACACCTTC.

The rearrangement links TRBV28 to TRBJ2-7; D might be TRBD1 (6 bases). From germline, CDR1 is MDHEN and CDR2 SYDVKM. V was pared by 6 bases and J by 5 bases, with 14 bases between. The CDR3 loop spans 13 amino acids. CDR3 region: CASSTGQGDEQYF. The CDR3 region has the DNA TGTGCCAGCAGCACAGGGCAGGGAGACGAGCAGTACTTC.

The chain has TRBV6-5 and TRBJ2-6; possible D gene TRBD2, 7 bases. Germline values: CDR1 MNHEY, CDR2 SVGAGI. Trimming stripped 2 bases from V and 2 bases from J, with 10 bases between. The CDR3 totals 16 residues. In nucleotides, the CDR3 is TGTGCCAGCAGTTACCCGGGGGGCGCTGGGGCCAACGTCCTGACTTTC. Protein: CASSYPGGAGANVLTF.

This clone appeared a single time. The chain recombines TRBV15 with TRBJ2-1; 13 nucleotides line up with TRBD2. Germline V gene lookup returns CDR1 LNHNV and CDR2 YYDKDF (reference sequence). The CDR3 loop spans 16 amino acids. V trimming: 1 base; J trimming: 6 bases; junction bases outside the gene matches: 3. CDR3 residues: CATSRARTSGGNEQFF. CDR3 nucleotide sequence: TGTGCCACCAGCAGAGCTCGGACTAGCGGGGGCAATGAGCAGTTCTTC.

The rearrangement uses TRBV10-3 and TRBJ2-3; 7 bases are a match to TRBD2. The CDR3 is 15 residues long. The germline gives CDR1 ENHRY, CDR2 SYGVKD. Trimming took 3 bases from V and 4 from J; bases not matched to a gene: 7. The CDR3 here is CAISELREKADTQYF. The CDR3, as DNA: TGTGCCATCAGTGAATTGCGGGAGAAGGCAGATACGCAGTATTTT.

By share, this clone counts as large. The chain is built from TRBV5-1 and TRBJ2-2; D gene ambiguous. Germline-derived CDR1 and CDR2 are SGHRS and YFSETQ. The CDR3 has 17 residues. V was trimmed by 2 bases and J by 2 bases, leaving 16 bases between them. The CDR3 is CASSFQPAQTNTGELFF. The CDR3 DNA is TGCGCCAGCAGCTTCCAACCGGCCCAGACTAACACCGGGGAGCTGTTTTTT.

This clone was counted a few times. The chain uses TRBV25-1 and TRBJ1-6; D is perhaps TRBD1 (5 bases). The germline CDR1 and CDR2 sequences are MGHDK and SYGVNS. Trimming took 3 bases from V and 6 from J, leaving 12 bases between them. This CDR3 is 15 amino acids long. The DNA for the CDR3 is TGTGCCAGCAGTGACCGGGAGGGACTTAATTCACCCCTCCACTTT. It is translated as CASSDREGLNSPLHF.

Regarding this clone: This specimen includes other DNA sequences encoding the same CDR3. V gene TRBV9 combines with J gene TRBJ2-1, with D possibly TRBD2 on 6 matching bases. The CDR3 spans 15 residues. V dropped 2 bases and J dropped 2 bases, with 11 bases sitting between them. The germline V gene has CDR1 SGDLS and CDR2 YYNGEE. CDR3: CASSVEGGTYNEQFF. The DNA of the CDR3 is TGTGCCAGCAGCGTCGAGGGAGGAACCTACAATGAGCAGTTCTTC. Full variable domain (missing parts from reference TRBV9 and TRBJ2-1): DSGVTQTPKHLITATGQRVTLRCSPRSGDLSVYWYQQSLDQGLQFLIQYYNGEERAKGNILERFSAQQFPDLHSELNLSSLELGDSALYFCASSVEGGTYNEQFFGPGTRLTVL.

The chain links TRBV2 to TRBJ1-6; D remains unclear. V was trimmed by 7 bases and J by 5 bases, leaving 24 bases between them. This CDR3 is built from 18 residues. CDR1 and CDR2 from the germline V gene are SNHLY and FYNNEI. This CDR3 is CASKWRPLEGENNSPLHF. CDR3 DNA: TGTGCCAGCAAATGGAGACCCTTGGAGGGCGAGAATAATTCACCCCTCCACTTT.

The V and J genes are TRBV9 and TRBJ2-7, with TRBD2 matching 7 bases. V shed 3 bases and J 4 bases; nucleotides not matched to a gene: 16. Per the germline V gene, CDR1 is SGDLS and CDR2 is YYNGEE. CDR3 length equals 17 residues. This chain's CDR3 is CASSDGEEWREPYEQYF. For the CDR3, the DNA is TGTGCCAGCAGCGACGGGGAAGAATGGCGGGAGCCGTACGAGCAGTACTTC.

The chain couples TRBV5-1 to TRBJ2-7; the match to TRBD2 covers 11 bases. V gave up 3 bases and J gave up 3 bases; unmatched junction bases: 5. This CDR3 has 15 amino acids. In germline, CDR1 is SGHRS, CDR2 YFSETQ. The CDR3: CASSSTLAGGYEQYF. The CDR3 coding sequence is TGCGCCAGCAGCTCTACCCTAGCGGGAGGCTACGAGCAGTACTTC. Combining the CDR3 with reference TRBV5-1 and TRBJ2-7 gives the whole variable domain KAGVTQTPRYLIKTRGQQVTLSCSPISGHRSVSWYQQTPGQGLQFLFEYFSETQRNKGNFPGRFSGRQFSNSRSEMNVSTLELGDSALYLCASSSTLAGGYEQYFGPGTRLTVT.

The chain joins TRBV7-9 to TRBJ1-2; 7 nucleotides agree with TRBD1. Per germline, CDR1 SEHNR and CDR2 FQNEAQ (reference sequence). CDR3 length: 13 amino acids. V trimming: 3 bases; J trimming: 5 bases; junction bases outside the gene matches: 3. The CDR3 DNA is TGTGCCAGCAGCTTGGACAGGATTTATGGCTACACCTTC. Its translation: CASSLDRIYGYTF.